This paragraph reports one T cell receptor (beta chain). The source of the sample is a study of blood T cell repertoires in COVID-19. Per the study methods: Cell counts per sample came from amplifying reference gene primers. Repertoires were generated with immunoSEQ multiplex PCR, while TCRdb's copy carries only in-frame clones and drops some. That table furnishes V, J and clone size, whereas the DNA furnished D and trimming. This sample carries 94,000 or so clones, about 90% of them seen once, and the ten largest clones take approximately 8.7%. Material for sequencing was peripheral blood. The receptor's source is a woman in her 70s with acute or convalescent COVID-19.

CDR3 bases: TGTGCCATCAGTGAGCAGGATACCTTACTCTATGAAGCTTTCTTT. This translates into CAISEQDTLLYEAFF. The rearrangement joins TRBV10-3 to TRBJ1-1; D call uncertain. CDR1 is ENHRY and CDR2 is SYGVKD in the germline V gene. V was pared by 2 bases and J by 7 bases, with 17 bases between. CDR3 length: 15 residues.